Below, one T cell receptor beta chain is given with its context. The method was immunoSEQ multiplex PCR; TCRdb's version includes in-frame clones alone and lacks a portion of them. The sample lists 86,000 or so clones; approximately 90% were seen once. This entry comes from a study of T cell responses to AZD1222 COVID-19 vaccine. The CDR3 extends over 15 amino acids. Trimming left V 5 bases short and J 0 bases short, with 11 bases between. Germline loops: CDR1 LNHDA, CDR2 SQIVND (reference sequence). Specimen: peripheral blood, collected on day 0 of AZD1222 vaccination. The chain carries TRBV19 and TRBJ1-3, with D maybe TRBD1 (5 bases). The TCR comes from an adult in good health. CDR3 in DNA: TGTGCCAGTAGTCCACAGGTTAGCTCTGGAAACACCATATATTTT. Its translation: CASSPQVSSGNTIYF.